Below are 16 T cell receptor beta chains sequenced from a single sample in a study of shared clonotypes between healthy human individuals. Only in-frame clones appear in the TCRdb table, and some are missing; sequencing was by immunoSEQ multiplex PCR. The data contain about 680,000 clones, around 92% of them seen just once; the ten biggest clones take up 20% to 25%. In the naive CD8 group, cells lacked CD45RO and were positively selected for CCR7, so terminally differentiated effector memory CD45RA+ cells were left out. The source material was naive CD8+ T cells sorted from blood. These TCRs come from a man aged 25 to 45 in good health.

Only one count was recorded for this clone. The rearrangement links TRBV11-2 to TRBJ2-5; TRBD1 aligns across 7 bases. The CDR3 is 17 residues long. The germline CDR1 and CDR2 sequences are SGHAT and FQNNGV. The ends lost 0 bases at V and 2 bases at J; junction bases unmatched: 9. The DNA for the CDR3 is TGTGCCAGCAGCTTAGATCCTAGGGGGCCCGAACAAGAGACCCAGTACTTC. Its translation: CASSLDPRGPEQETQYF.

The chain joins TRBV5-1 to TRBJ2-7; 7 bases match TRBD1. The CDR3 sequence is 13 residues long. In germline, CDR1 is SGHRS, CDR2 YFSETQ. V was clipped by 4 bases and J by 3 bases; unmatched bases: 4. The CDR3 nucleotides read TGCGCCAGCAGCCCGGGACAGCACTACGAGCAGTACTTC. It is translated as CASSPGQHYEQYF.

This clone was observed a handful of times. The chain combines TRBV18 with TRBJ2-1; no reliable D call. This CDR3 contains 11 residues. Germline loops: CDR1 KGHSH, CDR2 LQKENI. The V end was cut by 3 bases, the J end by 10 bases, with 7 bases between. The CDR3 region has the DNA TGTGCCAGCTCACCGGGCCGGGAGCAGTTCTTC. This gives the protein CASSPGREQFF.

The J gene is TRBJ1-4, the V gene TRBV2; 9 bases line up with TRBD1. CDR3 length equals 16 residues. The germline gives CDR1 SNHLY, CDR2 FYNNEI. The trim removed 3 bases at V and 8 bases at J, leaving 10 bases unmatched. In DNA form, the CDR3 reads TGTGCCAGCAGTGATGGGAACAGGGGGCAGGGGGAAAAACTGTTTTTT. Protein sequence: CASSDGNRGQGEKLFF.

The DNA of the CDR3 is TGTGCCAGCAGTTTAATAGACACCGCGAACACCGGGGAGCTGTTTTTT. Amino acid sequence: CASSLIDTANTGELFF. This sequence joins TRBV27 and TRBJ2-2, with no clear D. CDR3 length equals 16 residues. Between the trimmed V and J ends, which lost 2 bases and 0 bases, there was a span of 10 bases. Germline CDR1 and CDR2: MNHEY and SMNVEV (reference sequence).

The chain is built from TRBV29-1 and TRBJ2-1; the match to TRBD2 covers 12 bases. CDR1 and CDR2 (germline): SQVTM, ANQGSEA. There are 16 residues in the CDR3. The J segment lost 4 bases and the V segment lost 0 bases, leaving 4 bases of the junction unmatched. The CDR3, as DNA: TGCAGCGTTGAAGATCTAGCGGGAGGGGGATACAATGAGCAGTTCTTC. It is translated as CSVEDLAGGGYNEQFF.

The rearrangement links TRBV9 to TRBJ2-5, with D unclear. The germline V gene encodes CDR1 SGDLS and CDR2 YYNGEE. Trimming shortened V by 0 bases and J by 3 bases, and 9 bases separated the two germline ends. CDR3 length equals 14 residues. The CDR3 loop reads CASSVDGGKETQYF. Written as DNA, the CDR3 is TGTGCCAGCAGCGTAGACGGTGGCAAAGAGACCCAGTACTTC.

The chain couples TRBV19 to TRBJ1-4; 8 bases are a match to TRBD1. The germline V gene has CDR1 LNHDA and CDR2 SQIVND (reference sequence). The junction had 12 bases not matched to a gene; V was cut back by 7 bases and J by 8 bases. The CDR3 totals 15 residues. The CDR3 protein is CASTGGVGAWEKLFF. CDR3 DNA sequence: TGTGCCAGTACAGGGGGCGTTGGGGCGTGGGAAAAACTGTTTTTT.

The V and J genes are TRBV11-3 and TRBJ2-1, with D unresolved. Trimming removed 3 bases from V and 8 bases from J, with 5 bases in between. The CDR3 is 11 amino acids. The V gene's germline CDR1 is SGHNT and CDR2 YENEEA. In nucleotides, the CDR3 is TGTGCCAGCAGCTTTAAGGATGAGCAGTTCTTC. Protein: CASSFKDEQFF.

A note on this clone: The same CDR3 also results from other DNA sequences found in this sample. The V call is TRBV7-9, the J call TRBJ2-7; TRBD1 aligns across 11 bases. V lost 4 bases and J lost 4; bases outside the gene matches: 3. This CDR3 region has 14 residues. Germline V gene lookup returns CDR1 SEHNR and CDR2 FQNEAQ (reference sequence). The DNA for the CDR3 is TGTGCCAGCAGCTCGGACAGGGGGCAGTACGAGCAGTACTTC. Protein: CASSSDRGQYEQYF.

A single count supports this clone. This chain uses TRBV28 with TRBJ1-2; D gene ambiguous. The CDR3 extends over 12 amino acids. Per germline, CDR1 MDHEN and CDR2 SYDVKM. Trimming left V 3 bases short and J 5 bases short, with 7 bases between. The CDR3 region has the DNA TGTGCCAGCAGTTTCCGTCCTTATGGCTACACCTTC. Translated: CASSFRPYGYTF.

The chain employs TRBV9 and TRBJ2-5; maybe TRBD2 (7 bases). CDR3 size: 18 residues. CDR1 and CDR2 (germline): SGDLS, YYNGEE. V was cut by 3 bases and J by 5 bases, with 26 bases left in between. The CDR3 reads CASSAPGGASHIGETQYF. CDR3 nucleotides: TGTGCCAGCAGCGCCCCGGGGGGCGCCAGCCACATCGGGGAGACCCAGTACTTC.

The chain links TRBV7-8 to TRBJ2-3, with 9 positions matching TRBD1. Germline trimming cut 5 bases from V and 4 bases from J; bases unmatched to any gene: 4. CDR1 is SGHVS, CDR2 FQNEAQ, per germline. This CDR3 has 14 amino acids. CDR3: CASSGTGLADTQYF. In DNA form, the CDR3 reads TGTGCCAGCAGCGGGACAGGGCTCGCAGATACGCAGTATTTT.

Written as DNA, the CDR3 is TGTGCCAGCTCCCCCCTCGACAAGAACACTGAAGCTTTCTTT. The encoded protein is CASSPLDKNTEAFF. This chain joins TRBV18 and TRBJ1-1; D is uncertain. This CDR3 is 14 amino acids long. V was shortened by 6 bases and J by 1 base, with 12 bases between the two germline ends. Per germline, CDR1 KGHSH and CDR2 LQKENI.

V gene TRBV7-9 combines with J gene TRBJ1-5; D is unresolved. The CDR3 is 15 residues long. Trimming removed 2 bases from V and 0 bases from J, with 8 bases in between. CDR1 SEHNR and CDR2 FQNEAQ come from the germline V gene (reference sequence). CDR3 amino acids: CASSLSTDSNQPQHF. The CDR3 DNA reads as TGTGCCAGCAGCTTATCGACCGATAGCAATCAGCCCCAGCATTTT.

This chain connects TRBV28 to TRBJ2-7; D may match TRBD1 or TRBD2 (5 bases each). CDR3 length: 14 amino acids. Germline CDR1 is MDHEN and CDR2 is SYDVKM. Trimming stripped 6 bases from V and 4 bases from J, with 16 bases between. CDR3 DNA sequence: TGTGCCAGCAGGCAAGGGACGGTGAAATACGAGCAGTACTTC. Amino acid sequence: CASRQGTVKYEQYF.